A selection of T cell receptor beta chains follows, all from one sample in a study of blood T cell repertoires in COVID-19. Sequencing used immunoSEQ multiplex PCR; TCRdb keeps in-frame clones, though not all of them. The sample consists of more than 45,000 clones, about 89% of them appearing once. Sequenced material: peripheral blood. The source is a man between 65 and 80 years old with active COVID-19. Both conserved end residues are trimmed from each CDR3. Fields, in order: J gene, CDR3 length, V gene, CDR3 protein.

TRBJ1-3	14	TRBV3-1/TRBV3-2	ASSQTGGRTGNTIY
TRBJ1-5	14	TRBV30	AWSKGTGGQAQPQH
TRBJ1-6	12	TRBV6-5	ASRVEVQNSPLH
TRBJ1-2	12	TRBV18	ASSPPGQGFGYT
TRBJ2-7	11	TRBV12-3/TRBV12-4	ASSGSGLREQY
TRBJ2-1	10	TRBV6-2/TRBV6-3	ASSYPYNEQF
TRBJ2-1	14	TRBV5-6	ASSLVEDRRYNEQF
TRBJ2-5	16	TRBV3-1/TRBV3-2	ASSQGLAGGMKQETQY
TRBJ1-5	13	TRBV6-1	ASSEARTRNQPQH
TRBJ1-1	13	TRBV5-1	ASTPEGGPTTEAF
TRBJ1-4	12	TRBV10-3	AISPTGGNEKLF
TRBJ2-7	11	TRBV6-5	ASSYDGLAEEY
TRBJ2-3	12	TRBV19	ASSILSVQDTQY
TRBJ2-7	11	TRBV19	ATPGGDHHEQY
TRBJ1-1	14	TRBV28	ASSSGFRIRNTEAF
TRBJ1-3	13	TRBV9	ASSVGGHSGNTIY
TRBJ2-3	14	TRBV9	ASSVETGGRTDTQY
TRBJ1-3	14	TRBV4-3	ASSQDRTGGGNTIY
TRBJ2-2	11	TRBV18	ASSLKGGAELF
TRBJ2-5	13	TRBV5-1	ASSWAGGATETQY
TRBJ2-2	12	TRBV7-9	ASSGRGNTGELF
TRBJ1-1	14	TRBV5-1	ASSGGGQGLNTEAF
TRBJ1-2	14	TRBV6-5	ASSYLGQGSQYGYT
TRBJ1-4	13	TRBV6-5	ASRIKPGQGAKLF
TRBJ1-4	12	TRBV6-5	ASTPGQGHEKLF
TRBJ2-3	10	TRBV2	ASREGADTQY
TRBJ2-6	17	TRBV10-3	AISEPPGQGVLGANVLT
TRBJ2-2	12	TRBV20-1	SASYRGNTGELF
TRBJ2-2	15	TRBV5-1	ASSRAPDTSNTGELF
TRBJ2-5	15	TRBV29-1	SVSLAGGLWDQETQY
TRBJ2-1	11	TRBV5-1	ASSSGGGSEQF
TRBJ1-2	12	TRBV5-4	ASSFGVGADGYT
TRBJ1-3	16	TRBV3-1/TRBV3-2	ASSQNPLGLSSGNTIY
TRBJ1-1	16	TRBV7-9	ASSPLGQARMKNTEAF
TRBJ1-5	16	TRBV6-4	ASSDTNRDRGLRQPQH
TRBJ2-1	14	TRBV11-3	ASSTRTGSSYNEQF
TRBJ2-2	12	TRBV5-1	ASSGGLVAGELF
TRBJ2-1	11	TRBV10-3	ASRLGRDNEQF
TRBJ2-2	13	TRBV4-1	ASSQEREGSGELF
TRBJ2-7	18	TRBV24-1	AAAEGAEGPRLAGMCEQY
TRBJ2-4	14	TRBV28	ASRFRPRGSENIQY
TRBJ2-5	13	TRBV11-3	ASSQGTGYQETQY
TRBJ1-2	11	TRBV30	AWTRQGADGYT
TRBJ2-2	14	TRBV6-5	ASSSPGGLNTGELF
TRBJ1-6	12	TRBV27	ATRTGILGSPLH
TRBJ1-6	13	TRBV7-2	ASSLGDRDNSPLH
TRBJ2-5	13	TRBV4-1	ASSQDLPGRETQY
TRBJ2-1	13	TRBV19	ASSTGTGRIDEQF
TRBJ1-4	13	TRBV28	ASSRYSATNEKLF
TRBJ1-3	12	TRBV20-1	SASPGSSGNTIY
TRBJ1-4	11	TRBV15	ATSREISEKLF
TRBJ1-5	15	TRBV7-9	ASSLAWGGYSNQPQH
TRBJ2-7	13	TRBV6-6	ASSYRDSTYYEQY
TRBJ2-7	13	TRBV11-2	ASSLDVHRDYEQY
TRBJ2-5	15	TRBV15	ATSRDRTSQIQETQY
TRBJ1-6	14	TRBV5-4	ASSTAQGAGNSPLH
TRBJ2-3	13	TRBV10-1	ASSERGLSTDTQY
TRBJ2-5	12	TRBV6-5	ASTLRPAGETQY
TRBJ2-7	15	TRBV5-6	ASRLFPGLAVSNEQY
TRBJ2-2	13	TRBV29-1	SVEGRVGNTGELF